The clone carrying this TCR beta chain showed up just a few times. The antigen is undetermined. This sample was taken from a study of T cells after yellow fever vaccination. TCRdb called the 5' RACE reads again in MiXCR, with one record for every CDR3 protein. The data hold some 560,000 distinct CDR3 sequences, with 15% to 20% observed a single time. CDR3 length equals 14 residues. Germline loops: CDR1 SQVTM, CDR2 ANQGSEA. With 2 bases removed from V and 1 base from J, the gap between germline ends came to 11 bases. Overall study findings and caveats: Clones that expanded after primary vaccination mostly reappeared after the booster (96% CD4, 80% to 90% CD8). CD4 and CD8 compartments shared a small share of clonotypes, likely from convergent recombination.

The chain has TRBV29-1 and TRBJ1-2; TRBD1 is a possible D gene (5 bases). The sample consisted of PBMCs, taken 15 days after the yellow fever booster vaccination. The sequence was collected from a young man who received the YFV17D yellow fever vaccine. The CDR3 DNA sequence: TGCAGCGTTGAAAAAACAGGAGATAACTATGGCTACACCTTC. Its protein product is CSVEKTGDNYGYTF.